This TCR beta chain comes out of a study of blood T cell repertoires in COVID-19. Study-wide context: Samples came from the United States, Italy and Spain, spanning acute and convalescent COVID-19. From T cells, B-cell-depleted T cells, or PBMCs came the material, which was cDNA or gDNA.

In the study's own analysis: Nucleated cell counts were estimated from reference gene primer amplification. The data were produced by immunoSEQ multiplex PCR, yet TCRdb's version contains in-frame clones alone and is incomplete. V and J calls and clone size are copied from that table; D and trimming were computed from the DNA. The sample has about 74,000 clones, roughly 84% seen once; the top ten hold about 2.7%. This TCR derives from a man in his 70s with active or convalescent COVID-19. The sample comprised peripheral blood.

For the CDR3, the DNA is TGTGCCAGCAGCCAAGATGTAGCAGATACGCAGTATTTT. Translation: CASSQDVADTQYF. The gene calls are TRBV14 and TRBJ2-3; no clear D. V was trimmed by 0 bases and J by 4 bases, leaving 5 bases between them. The CDR3 has 13 residues. Germline lookup yields CDR1 SGHDN and CDR2 FVKESK.